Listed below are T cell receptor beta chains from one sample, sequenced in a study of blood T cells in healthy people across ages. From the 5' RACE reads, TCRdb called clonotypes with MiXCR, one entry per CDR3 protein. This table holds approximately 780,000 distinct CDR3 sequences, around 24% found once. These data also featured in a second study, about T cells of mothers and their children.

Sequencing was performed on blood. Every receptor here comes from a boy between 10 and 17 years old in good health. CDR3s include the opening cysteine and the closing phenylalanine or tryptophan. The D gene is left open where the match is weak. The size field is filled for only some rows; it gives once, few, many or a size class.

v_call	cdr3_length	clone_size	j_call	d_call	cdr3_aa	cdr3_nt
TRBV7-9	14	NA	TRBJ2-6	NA	CASFTSSGANVLTF	TGTGCCAGCTTCACCAGCTCTGGGGCCAACGTCCTGACTTTC
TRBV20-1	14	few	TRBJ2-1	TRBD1	CSASTQGLGDEQFF	TGCAGTGCTAGTACACAGGGGCTGGGCGATGAGCAGTTCTTC
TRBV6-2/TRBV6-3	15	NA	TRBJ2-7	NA	CASSRGAFRSYEQYF	TGTGCCAGCAGCCGGGGGGCTTTCCGCTCCTACGAGCAGTACTTC
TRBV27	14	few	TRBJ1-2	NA	CASSSNRRGIGYTF	TGTGCCAGCAGTTCAAACAGGAGGGGCATTGGCTACACCTTC
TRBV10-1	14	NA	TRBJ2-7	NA	CASFRSSKGYEQYF	TGCGCCAGCTTTCGGAGTAGCAAAGGCTACGAGCAGTACTTC
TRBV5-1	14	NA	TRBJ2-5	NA	CASSSAGSDETQYF	TGCGCCAGCAGCTCGGCAGGGAGTGACGAGACCCAGTACTTC
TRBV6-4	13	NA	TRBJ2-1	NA	CASSPEHRNEQFF	TGTGCCAGCAGCCCAGAACACCGAAATGAGCAGTTCTTC
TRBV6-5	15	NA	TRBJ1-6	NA	CASSYSGKTDSPLHF	TGCGCCAGCAGTTACTCCGGGAAGACGGATTCACCCCTCCACTTT
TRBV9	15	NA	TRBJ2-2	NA	CASSVAGSQTGELFF	TGTGCCAGCAGCGTAGCTGGGAGTCAAACCGGGGAGCTGTTTTTT
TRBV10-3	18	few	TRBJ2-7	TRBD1	CAISESDPWTGATYEQYF	TGTGCCATCAGTGAGTCAGACCCATGGACAGGGGCAACCTACGAGCAGTACTTC
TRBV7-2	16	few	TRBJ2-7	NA	CASSPPRQGAAYEQYF	TGTGCCAGCAGCCCCCCGCGGCAGGGCGCTGCCTACGAGCAGTACTTC
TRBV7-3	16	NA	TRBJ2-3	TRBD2	CASSPNGRRSTDTQYF	TGTGCCAGCAGCCCAAACGGGAGGAGAAGCACAGATACGCAGTATTTT
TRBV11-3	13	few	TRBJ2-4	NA	CASSLTRRGIQYF	TGTGCCAGCAGCTTGACGAGACGGGGCATTCAGTACTTC
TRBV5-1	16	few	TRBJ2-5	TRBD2	CASSSGGTSVKETQYF	TGCGCCAGCAGCTCGGGTGGGACTAGCGTTAAAGAGACCCAGTACTTC
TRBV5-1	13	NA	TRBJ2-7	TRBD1	CASSSGQGNEQYF	TGCGCCAGCAGTTCGGGACAGGGGAACGAGCAGTACTTC
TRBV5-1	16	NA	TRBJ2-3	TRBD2	CASSLEGRGNTDTQYF	TGCGCCAGCAGCTTGGAAGGGCGGGGGAACACAGATACGCAGTATTTT
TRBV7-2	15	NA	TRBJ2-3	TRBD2	CASSLTSGVSDTQYF	TGTGCCAGCAGCTTGACTAGCGGGGTCTCGGATACGCAGTATTTT
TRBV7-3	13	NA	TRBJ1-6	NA	CASSQTTNSPLHF	TGTGCCAGCAGCCAGACCACTAATTCACCCCTCCACTTT
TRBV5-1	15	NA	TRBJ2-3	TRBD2	CASSLVAGEGDTQYF	TGCGCCAGCAGCTTGGTGGCGGGAGAGGGAGATACGCAGTATTTT
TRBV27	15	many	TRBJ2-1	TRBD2	CASSLGTSGNNEQFF	TGTGCCAGCAGTTTAGGGACTAGCGGGAACAATGAGCAGTTCTTC
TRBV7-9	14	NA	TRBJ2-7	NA	CASSLGQVAYEQYF	TGTGCCAGCAGCTTGGGGCAGGTTGCCTACGAGCAGTACTTC
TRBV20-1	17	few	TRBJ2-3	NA	CSARVLGGWSRTDTQYF	TGCAGTGCTAGAGTGTTGGGCGGTTGGTCCCGCACAGATACGCAGTATTTT
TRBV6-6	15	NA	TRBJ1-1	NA	CASRRGGGMNTEAFF	TGTGCCAGCAGGCGGGGTGGGGGAATGAACACTGAAGCTTTCTTT
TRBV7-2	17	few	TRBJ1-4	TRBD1	CASSLTRQGRRGEKLFF	TGTGCCAGCAGCTTAACCCGACAGGGCCGGCGCGGTGAAAAACTGTTTTTT
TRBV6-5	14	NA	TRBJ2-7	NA	CASSYGGYSDEQYF	TGTGCCAGCAGTTACGGGGGGTACTCTGACGAGCAGTACTTC
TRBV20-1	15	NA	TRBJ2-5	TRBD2	CSASLAGGPQETQYF	TGCAGTGCTAGTCTAGCGGGGGGGCCCCAAGAGACCCAGTACTTC
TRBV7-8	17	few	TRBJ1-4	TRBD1	CASSLGTGGLEGEKLFF	TGTGCCAGCAGCCTCGGGACAGGGGGCTTAGAAGGGGAAAAACTGTTTTTT
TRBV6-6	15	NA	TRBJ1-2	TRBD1	CASSQTDRSNYGYTF	TGTGCCAGCAGTCAAACGGACAGGTCTAACTATGGCTACACCTTC
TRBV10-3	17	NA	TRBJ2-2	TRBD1	CAISQQPGTGDTGELFF	TGTGCCATCAGCCAACAACCCGGGACAGGGGATACCGGGGAGCTGTTTTTT
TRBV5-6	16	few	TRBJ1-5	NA	CASSVGQGYSNQPQHF	TGTGCCAGCAGCGTCGGTCAGGGGTATAGCAATCAGCCCCAGCATTTT
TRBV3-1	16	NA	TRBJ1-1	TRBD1	CASSQEDRAPHTEAFF	TGTGCCAGCAGCCAGGAGGACAGGGCGCCACACACTGAAGCTTTCTTT
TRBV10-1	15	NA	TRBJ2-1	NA	CASSEHWTPGNEQFF	TGCGCCAGCAGTGAACACTGGACGCCTGGTAATGAGCAGTTCTTC
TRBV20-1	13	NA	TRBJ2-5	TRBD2	CSAVTGGQETQYF	TGCAGTGCTGTAACGGGGGGCCAAGAGACCCAGTACTTC
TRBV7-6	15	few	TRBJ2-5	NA	CASSPEVSEGETQYF	TGTGCCAGCAGCCCCGAGGTATCGGAGGGCGAGACCCAGTACTTC
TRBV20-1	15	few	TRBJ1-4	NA	CSARDRQVSLEKLFF	TGCAGTGCTAGAGATCGGCAGGTGTCCCTTGAAAAACTGTTTTTT
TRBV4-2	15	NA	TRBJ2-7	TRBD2	CASSQDHGGAGEQYF	TGTGCCAGCAGCCAAGATCACGGGGGGGCGGGCGAGCAGTACTTC
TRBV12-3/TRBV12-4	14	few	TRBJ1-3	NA	CASSYRDRENTIYF	TGTGCCAGCAGCTACAGGGACCGCGAAAACACCATATATTTT
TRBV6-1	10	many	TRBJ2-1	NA	CASSYNEQFF	TGTGCCAGCAGTTACAATGAGCAGTTCTTC
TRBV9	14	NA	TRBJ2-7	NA	CASIGRSRTYQQYF	TGTGCCAGCATTGGGAGATCCAGAACCTACCAGCAGTACTTC
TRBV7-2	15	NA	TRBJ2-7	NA	CASSLDRYSSYEQYF	TGTGCCAGCAGCTTAGATCGGTATAGCTCCTACGAGCAGTACTTC
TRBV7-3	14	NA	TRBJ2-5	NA	CASSPLPGQETQYF	TGTGCCAGCAGCCCCCTCCCGGGCCAAGAGACCCAGTACTTC
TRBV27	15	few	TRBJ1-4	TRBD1	CASRLSDRGREKLFF	TGTGCCAGCAGACTCTCGGACAGGGGCCGGGAAAAACTGTTTTTT
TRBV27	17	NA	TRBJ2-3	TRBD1	CASSLWGGQGRTDTQYF	TGTGCCAGCAGTTTATGGGGGGGACAGGGACGCACAGATACGCAGTATTTT
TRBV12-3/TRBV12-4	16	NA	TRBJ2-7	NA	CASSPRVARISYEQYF	TGTGCCAGCAGTCCTCGGGTTGCGCGGATCTCCTACGAGCAGTACTTC
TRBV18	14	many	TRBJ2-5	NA	CANPPPVGSETQYF	TGTGCCAACCCGCCACCCGTAGGGTCGGAGACCCAGTACTTC
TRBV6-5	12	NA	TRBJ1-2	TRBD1	CASGTGGKGYTF	TGTGCCAGCGGGACAGGGGGCAAGGGCTACACCTTC
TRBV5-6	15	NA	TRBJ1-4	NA	CASSPGFVQGEKLFF	TGTGCCAGCAGCCCCGGATTTGTCCAAGGTGAAAAACTGTTTTTT
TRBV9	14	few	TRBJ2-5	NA	CASSPRTMGETQYF	TGTGCCAGCAGCCCGAGGACTATGGGGGAGACCCAGTACTTC
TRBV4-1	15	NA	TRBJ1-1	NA	CASSQPTLGNTEAFF	TGCGCCAGCAGCCAACCAACGCTAGGGAACACTGAAGCTTTCTTT
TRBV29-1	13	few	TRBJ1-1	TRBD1	CSVRQGANTEAFF	TGCAGCGTGCGACAGGGGGCGAACACTGAAGCTTTCTTT